The 26 T cell receptor beta chains below all came from one sample that was sequenced in a study of response to subunit inactivated influenza vaccine. TCRdb itself ran the RT-PCR reads through MiXCR, one entry per CDR3 protein. The sample lists about 540,000 distinct CDR3 sequences, about 14% occurring once. The material sequenced was PBMCs from blood, taken about 11 days after vaccination. Receptors originate from a man between 45 and 60 years old who received an inactivated influenza vaccine.

V gene TRBV29-1 combines with J gene TRBJ2-2; D possibly corresponds to TRBD2 (5 bases). The germline gives CDR1 SQVTM, CDR2 ANQGSEA. The CDR3 has 14 residues. V was pared by 4 bases and J by 6 bases, with 15 bases between. The CDR3 loop reads CSVVLASFPGELFF. DNA of the CDR3: TGCAGCGTTGTTTTAGCGTCCTTCCCCGGGGAGCTGTTTTTT.

The V call is TRBV3-1, the J call TRBJ1-2; no clear D gene. V gave up 2 bases and J gave up 5 bases, with 3 bases separating them. Germline V gives CDR1 LGHDT, CDR2 YNNKEL (reference sequence). There are 11 residues in the CDR3. In DNA, the CDR3 is TGTGCCAGCAGCCAACTTTATGGCTACACCTTC. Its translation: CASSQLYGYTF. The variable domain in full, completed from reference TRBV3-1 and TRBJ1-2, reads DTAVSQTPKYLVTQMGNDKSIKCEQNLGHDTMYWYKQDSKKFLKIMFSYNNKELIINETVPNRFSPKSPDKAHLNLHINSLELGDSAVYFCASSQLYGYTFGSGTRLTVV.

This chain joins TRBV6-5 and TRBJ2-1; D remains ambiguous. Germline CDR1 reads MNHEY; CDR2 reads SVGAGI. Trimming removed 0 bases at V and 6 bases at J, with 9 bases between. CDR3 length equals 14 residues. CDR3 sequence reads: CASSYSPGFNEQFF. CDR3 DNA sequence: TGTGCCAGCAGTTACTCCCCAGGTTTCAATGAGCAGTTCTTC.

This rearrangement joins TRBV5-6 to TRBJ2-7; D remains ambiguous. Germline V gene sequence: CDR1 SGHDT, CDR2 YYEEEE. Trimming shortened V by 2 bases and J by 1 base, and 10 bases separated the two germline ends. This CDR3 is 14 amino acids long. The CDR3 here is CASSLVPDSYEQYF. The CDR3 DNA is TGTGCCAGCAGCTTAGTTCCGGATTCCTACGAGCAGTACTTC.

The V and J genes are TRBV11-2 and TRBJ2-1; 7 bases agree with TRBD1. The CDR3 has 16 amino acids. Germline V gene lookup returns CDR1 SGHAT and CDR2 FQNNGV. Trimming at V came to 4 bases and at J to 4 bases, leaving 10 bases not matched to a gene. This chain's CDR3 is CASSSGPDRRYNEQFF. As DNA, the CDR3 is TGTGCCAGCAGCTCCGGGCCGGACAGGCGTTACAATGAGCAGTTCTTC.

The chain recombines TRBV6-5 with TRBJ2-7, with no clear D. V lost 2 bases, J lost 0 bases, and 11 bases lay in between. The length of the CDR3 is 15 residues. The germline CDR1 and CDR2 sequences are MNHEY and SVGAGI. CDR3 coding DNA: TGTGCCAGCAGTTACGACATACTTCGCTCCTACGAGCAGTACTTC. Its translation is CASSYDILRSYEQYF.

Only a few counts were recorded for this clonotype. The rearrangement links TRBV15 to TRBJ1-1; D is unresolved. The CDR3 extends over 15 amino acids. V gave up 1 base and J gave up 6 bases, with 15 bases separating them. CDR1 is LNHNV and CDR2 is YYDKDF in the germline V gene (reference sequence). CDR3 coding DNA: TGTGCCACCAGCAGAGGAAAGGGTGGGGAATCTGAAGCTTTCTTT. Its protein product is CATSRGKGGESEAFF.

V gene TRBV7-2 combines with J gene TRBJ2-5, with TRBD2 identical over 10 bases. This CDR3 has 14 amino acids. The V and J ends lost 7 bases and 6 bases, in that order; junction bases with no gene match: 8. Germline V CDR1 and CDR2: SGHTA, FQGNSA. Written as DNA, the CDR3 is TGTGCCAGCAACCCCCCTAGCGGGAGAAAGACCCAGTACTTC. Residues: CASNPPSGRKTQYF.

Only a few counts were recorded for this clonotype. Written as DNA, the CDR3 is TGTGCCAGCAGTTACTTGGCAGTCCTGAACACTGAAGCTTTCTTT. Protein: CASSYLAVLNTEAFF. The chain has TRBV6-2 or TRBV6-3 and TRBJ1-1; D is unresolved. The CDR3 consists of 15 residues. Per the germline V gene, CDR1 is MNHEY and CDR2 is SVGEGT. Deletions cut 1 base from V and 0 bases from J, with 9 bases between.

This clonotype has just a few counts. The chain links TRBV6-1 to TRBJ2-3; TRBD1 matches at 7 bases. Germline V lookup: CDR1 MNHNS, CDR2 SASEGT. The V segment lost 6 bases and the J segment 3 bases; nucleotides outside the gene matches: 9. The CDR3 is 15 amino acids. CDR3 DNA sequence: TGTGCCAGCAGGCCCGACAGGGTCAGGACAGATACGCAGTATTTT. This codes for CASRPDRVRTDTQYF.

This sequence joins TRBV12-3 or TRBV12-4 and TRBJ2-7, with a possible D match to TRBD2 (6 bases). The CDR3 totals 16 residues. Trimming took 5 bases from V and 4 from J, leaving 21 bases between them. CDR3 DNA: TGTGCCAGCAGTCCCGCCGGGACTGGCAGGAGTTACGAGCAGTACTTC. This codes for CASSPAGTGRSYEQYF.

This rearrangement joins TRBV25-1 to TRBJ2-7; D gene ambiguous. The CDR3 sequence is 13 residues long. Germline V lookup: CDR1 MGHDK, CDR2 SYGVNS. The V end lost 5 bases, the J end lost 4 bases, and 12 bases lay between the germline ends. The chain's CDR3 is CASSPPIDYEQYF. The CDR3 coding sequence is TGTGCCAGCAGTCCTCCGATAGATTACGAGCAGTACTTC.

This clonotype was picked up many times. The chain uses TRBV11-2 and TRBJ2-7, with 10 bases that match TRBD2. This CDR3 spans 16 amino acids. V lost 3 bases and J lost 3; bases outside the gene matches: 8. From germline, CDR1 is SGHAT and CDR2 FQNNGV. CDR3 coding DNA: TGTGCCAGCAGCTTGTCGTTACTAGCGGGATTCTACGAGCAGTACTTC. This encodes CASSLSLLAGFYEQYF.

The CDR3 region has the DNA TGTGCCAGCAGCGTATCCGGGGACGCCAAAAACATTCAGTACTTC. Translation: CASSVSGDAKNIQYF. The chain carries TRBV9 and TRBJ2-4; D tentatively reads TRBD1 or TRBD2 (5 bases each). Germline V gene sequence: CDR1 SGDLS, CDR2 YYNGEE. The CDR3 is made up of 15 amino acids. Trimming took off 1 base at V and 1 base at J, with 9 bases between the two ends.

The V call is TRBV5-1, the J call TRBJ2-1; D perhaps matches TRBD1 (5 bases). Deletions cut 1 base from V and 16 bases from J, with 21 bases between. CDR1 is SGHRS and CDR2 is YFSETQ in the germline V gene. CDR3 size: 14 residues. The CDR3 nucleotides are TGCGCCAGCAGCTTGCGGGCAGGGTCGGCATTTACCTTCTTC. Its translation: CASSLRAGSAFTFF.

The rearrangement links TRBV4-3 to TRBJ2-1; 9 bases are shared with TRBD2. Trimming at V came to 0 bases and at J to 16 bases, leaving 10 bases not matched to a gene. Germline V gene sequence: CDR1 LGHNA, CDR2 YSLEER. The CDR3 contains 14 residues. CDR3 coding DNA: TGCGCCAGCAGCCAAGATATAGGCGGGGGGGCCTCCTTCTTC. It encodes CASSQDIGGGASFF.

The J gene is TRBJ2-7, the V gene TRBV20-1; 9 nucleotides line up with TRBD1. The CDR3 has 14 amino acids. V gave up 2 bases and J gave up 7 bases; unmatched junction bases: 9. Germline values: CDR1 DFQATT, CDR2 SNEGSKA (reference sequence). The CDR3 bases are TGCAGTGCTAGATCTGGACAGGGGATGAGGGAGCAGTACTTC. The encoded protein is CSARSGQGMREQYF.

The table lists this clonotype with a few counts. The rearrangement joins TRBV5-1 to TRBJ1-1; tentatively, D is TRBD1 (5 bases). Germline V gene sequence: CDR1 SGHRS, CDR2 YFSETQ. Deletions cut 0 bases from V and 4 bases from J, with 10 bases between. The CDR3 is 14 residues long. The CDR3 nucleotides are TGCGCCAGCAGCTTGGAGGGGCTGGGCACTGAAGCTTTCTTT. Protein: CASSLEGLGTEAFF. The entire variable domain, with the rest obtained from reference TRBV5-1 and TRBJ1-1, is as follows: KAGVTQTPRYLIKTRGQQVTLSCSPISGHRSVSWYQQTPGQGLQFLFEYFSETQRNKGNFPGRFSGRQFSNSRSEMNVSTLELGDSALYLCASSLEGLGTEAFFGQGTRLTVV.

The chain uses TRBV29-1 and TRBJ2-5, with D unresolved. Trimming removed 7 bases from V and 5 bases from J, with 11 bases in between. The CDR3 sequence is 11 residues long. The germline V gene encodes CDR1 SQVTM and CDR2 ANQGSEA. CDR3 sequence reads: CSGVLRETQYF. The CDR3 DNA follows: TGCAGCGGCGTATTGCGGGAGACCCAGTACTTC.

The chain links TRBV6-5 to TRBJ1-4, with 8 positions matching TRBD1. Germline assignment: CDR1 MNHEY and CDR2 SVGAGI. The V segment lost 6 bases and the J segment 8 bases; nucleotides outside the gene matches: 11. The CDR3 runs 15 residues. CDR3 region: CASRYRQGRGEKLFF. The CDR3 nucleotides read TGTGCCAGCAGGTACAGACAGGGGAGGGGAGAAAAACTGTTTTTT.

This sequence joins TRBV6-2 or TRBV6-3 and TRBJ2-5; 7 bases are shared with TRBD1. Trimming at V came to 6 bases and at J to 0 bases, leaving 7 bases not matched to a gene. The CDR3 is 15 residues long. The germline gives CDR1 MNHEY, CDR2 SVGEGT. For the CDR3, the DNA is TGTGCCAGCAGACAGGACAGGTGGTACCAAGAGACCCAGTACTTC. This encodes CASRQDRWYQETQYF.

The rearrangement links TRBV29-1 to TRBJ2-5; TRBD2 matches at 9 bases. Losses at the gene ends were 1 base for V and 6 bases for J; bases not matched to a gene: 9. Germline V gene sequence: CDR1 SQVTM, CDR2 ANQGSEA. CDR3 size: 15 residues. CDR3 sequence (DNA): TGCAGCGTTGAAGTTAGCGGGAGTGCGAGGAAGACCCAGTACTTC. Translated, it gives CSVEVSGSARKTQYF.

This clonotype came up a few times. The rearrangement uses TRBV20-1 and TRBJ2-1, with TRBD2 matching over 9 bases. Germline values: CDR1 DFQATT, CDR2 SNEGSKA (reference sequence). This CDR3 has 15 residues. V shed 2 bases and J 6 bases; nucleotides not matched to a gene: 8. The CDR3 nucleotides read TGCAGTGCTAGACAACCTGGCGGGAGGGCCAATGAGCAGTTCTTC. It yields the protein CSARQPGGRANEQFF.

In this sample, this clonotype turned up a few times. V gene TRBV5-6 combines with J gene TRBJ2-7; D may match TRBD1 or TRBD2 (5 bases each). CDR1 is SGHDT, CDR2 YYEEEE, per germline. This CDR3 is built from 15 residues. V gave up 4 bases and J gave up 2 bases, with 16 bases separating them. The DNA of the CDR3 is TGTGCCAGCAGCCAACCCCGGGGCGCGGCCTACGAGCAGTACTTC. Encoded protein: CASSQPRGAAYEQYF.

The chain has TRBV5-1 and TRBJ1-1; maybe TRBD1 (6 bases). The CDR3 runs 13 residues. Germline CDR1 and CDR2: SGHRS and YFSETQ. Trimming left V 4 bases short and J 1 base short, with 8 bases between. CDR3 protein: CASSGGRNTEAFF. CDR3 in DNA: TGCGCCAGCAGCGGGGGCCGGAACACTGAAGCTTTCTTT.

This clonotype was counted a few times. The chain uses TRBV3-1 and TRBJ1-1; unclear D gene. This CDR3 spans 15 amino acids. V was clipped by 2 bases and J by 4 bases, with 14 bases between them. CDR1 and CDR2 from the germline V gene are LGHDT and YNNKEL (reference sequence). CDR3 region: CASSQRGMRGTEAFF. CDR3 nucleotides: TGTGCCAGCAGCCAACGCGGAATGCGCGGCACTGAAGCTTTCTTT.